Each of the 20 T cell receptor beta chains below was sequenced from the same sample in a study of blood T cell repertoires in COVID-19. Produced via immunoSEQ multiplex PCR; TCRdb's table is partial and in-frame only. The sample shows 300,000 to 350,000 clones, roughly 88% of them seen only once. Specimen: PBMCs or T cells enriched from blood (not recorded which). The receptor set was obtained from a man aged 25-45 years who had recovered from COVID-19.

The chain employs TRBV3-1 (or the pseudogene TRBV3-2) and TRBJ2-7; possibly TRBD1 for D (6 bases). Trimming cost V 1 base and J 3 bases, with 25 bases left between them. Germline V lookup: CDR1 LGHDT, CDR2 YNNKEL (reference sequence). This CDR3 contains 19 residues. This CDR3 reads CASSQVLPRTGSHLYEQYF. The CDR3 coding sequence is TGTGCCAGCAGCCAAGTGCTTCCCAGAACAGGGTCCCACCTCTACGAGCAGTACTTC.

The rearrangement uses TRBV6-5 and TRBJ1-2, with D possibly being TRBD1 (5 bases). The V end lost 2 bases, the J end lost 4 bases, and 8 bases lay between the germline ends. CDR3 length: 13 residues. CDR1 MNHEY and CDR2 SVGAGI come from the germline V gene. DNA for the CDR3: TGTGCCAGCAGTTACAGGGGAGGCTATGGCTACACCTTC. Its translation is CASSYRGGYGYTF.

This chain's CDR3 is CASSPPVGTDTHNEQFF. For the CDR3, the DNA is TGTGCCAGCAGTCCTCCCGTAGGGACAGATACTCACAATGAGCAGTTCTTC. The genes are TRBV6-6 and TRBJ2-1, with 7 positions matching TRBD1. Germline V gene data show CDR1 as MNHNY and CDR2 as SVGAGI (reference sequence). Germline trimming cut 5 bases from V and 5 bases from J; bases unmatched to any gene: 15. This CDR3 has 17 residues.

This chain connects TRBV6-2 or TRBV6-3 to TRBJ1-2; 7 bases line up with TRBD1. The V gene end was trimmed by 5 bases and the J gene end by 5 bases; junction bases not matched to a gene: 11. The CDR3 consists of 15 residues. CDR1 is MNHEY and CDR2 is SVGEGT in the germline V gene. This chain's CDR3 is CASSLPGQRSYGYTF. CDR3 DNA sequence: TGTGCCAGCAGTCTTCCGGGACAGAGATCATATGGCTACACCTTC.

The chain has TRBV5-1 and TRBJ1-2; no clear D gene. V was cut by 0 bases and J by 10 bases, with 19 bases left in between. The CDR3 is 15 amino acids. From germline, CDR1 is SGHRS and CDR2 YFSETQ. The CDR3: CASSLEPSPGLTYTF. Written as DNA, the CDR3 is TGCGCCAGCAGCTTGGAGCCGAGCCCCGGTTTAACCTACACCTTC.

The chain links TRBV11-2 to TRBJ2-1, with D maybe TRBD2 (7 bases). V dropped 3 bases and J dropped 7 bases, with 16 bases sitting between them. Germline CDR1 and CDR2: SGHAT and FQNNGV. The CDR3 is 15 amino acids. The CDR3 is CASSFRGAYGNEQFF. In DNA, the CDR3 is TGTGCCAGCAGCTTCCGGGGGGCTTATGGGAATGAGCAGTTCTTC.

The chain uses TRBV9 and TRBJ2-7, with no clear D. Trimming removed 4 bases from V and 3 bases from J, with 8 bases in between. CDR1 is SGDLS and CDR2 is YYNGEE in the germline V gene. The CDR3 sequence is 12 residues long. In DNA form, the CDR3 reads TGTGCCAGCAGCCGAAACAACTACGAGCAGTACTTC. Protein: CASSRNNYEQYF.

The chain employs TRBV3-1 (or the pseudogene TRBV3-2) and TRBJ1-3; TRBD1 agrees at 7 bases. J gave up 2 bases and V 3 bases, and 7 bases lay outside the gene matches. The CDR3 extends over 16 amino acids. Germline CDR1 and CDR2: LGHDT and YNNKEL (reference sequence). CDR3 coding DNA: TGTGCCAGCAGCCACTTGACAGGGATGGCTGGAAACACCATATATTTT. Amino acids: CASSHLTGMAGNTIYF.

To note about this clone: This CDR3 is also generated by other DNA sequences in the sample. The rearrangement uses TRBV19 and TRBJ1-4; 7 bases agree with TRBD1. The CDR3 contains 13 residues. V was clipped by 9 bases and J by 0 bases; unmatched bases: 1. CDR1 and CDR2 (germline): LNHDA, SQIVND (reference sequence). DNA of the CDR3: TGTGCCAGCAGGGGGGCAACTAATGAAAAACTGTTTTTT. This gives the protein CASRGATNEKLFF.

The chain has TRBV3-1 (or the pseudogene TRBV3-2) and TRBJ1-4; tentatively, D is TRBD1 (6 bases). Germline V lookup: CDR1 LGHDT, CDR2 YNNKEL (reference sequence). Trimming stripped 4 bases from V and 7 bases from J, with 22 bases between. CDR3 size: 17 residues. CDR3 region: CASSLRGRGGVGEKLFF. The CDR3 nucleotides are TGTGCCAGCAGCCTCCGTGGCAGGGGAGGGGTCGGTGAAAAACTGTTTTTT.

The CDR3 loop reads CASSLRQGGDGYTF. CDR3 nucleotides: TGTGCCAGCAGCCTCAGACAGGGGGGTGATGGCTACACCTTC. This rearrangement joins TRBV7-9 to TRBJ1-2, with 9 bases that match TRBD1. The trim removed 5 bases at V and 6 bases at J, leaving 7 bases unmatched. CDR1 is SEHNR and CDR2 is FQNEAQ in the germline V gene (reference sequence). The CDR3 is made up of 14 amino acids.

This clone was picked up a small number of times. This sequence joins TRBV4-2 and TRBJ2-4; D gene ambiguous. Germline CDR1 LGHNA, CDR2 YNFKEQ. V dropped 0 bases and J dropped 4 bases, with 10 bases sitting between them. This CDR3 region has 15 residues. Here the CDR3 DNA reads TGTGCCAGCAGCCAAGAGGAGATACCTAAAAACATTCAGTACTTC. Encoded protein: CASSQEEIPKNIQYF.

The chain uses TRBV6-5 and TRBJ1-2, with TRBD1 matching 9 bases. Unmatched junction bases numbered 7, after V lost 10 bases and J lost 4 bases. CDR1 MNHEY and CDR2 SVGAGI come from the germline V gene. The CDR3 spans 13 residues. CDR3 coding DNA: TGTGCCACCCAAACAGGGGGCGGCTATGGCTACACCTTC. This encodes CATQTGGGYGYTF.

The V gene is TRBV5-1, the J gene TRBJ1-1; the D gene is possibly TRBD1 (6 bases). This CDR3 region has 13 residues. Germline CDR1 SGHRS, CDR2 YFSETQ. V lost 4 bases and J lost 10, with 17 bases in between. CDR3 bases: TGCGCCAGCAGCGCGAGACAGGATCTTGGAGCTTTCTTT. Protein: CASSARQDLGAFF.

The genes are TRBV7-2 and TRBJ2-3; 8 bases are shared with TRBD2. The ends lost 4 bases at V and 2 bases at J; junction bases unmatched: 11. Germline-derived CDR1 and CDR2 are SGHTA and FQGNSA. The CDR3 is 17 residues long. The CDR3 nucleotides read TGTGCCAGCAGCTCCCGGTGGTTAGCGGGACTCACAGATACGCAGTATTTT. Encoded protein: CASSSRWLAGLTDTQYF.

J is TRBJ2-7 and V is TRBV4-3; unclear D gene. Trimming took off 0 bases at V and 0 bases at J, with 12 bases between the two ends. Germline values: CDR1 LGHNA, CDR2 YSLEER. The CDR3 contains 16 residues. The CDR3 DNA reads as TGCGCCAGCAGCCAAGATGTTGCTGGGCGCTCCTACGAGCAGTACTTC. It encodes CASSQDVAGRSYEQYF.

This sequence joins TRBV29-1 and TRBJ2-7; 9 bases are shared with TRBD1. Trimming removed 6 bases from V and 1 base from J; junction bases left unmatched: 10. CDR3 length: 15 residues. In germline, CDR1 is SQVTM, CDR2 ANQGSEA. The DNA of the CDR3 is TGCAGCGTGGCTGGTACGGACAGGGGTTCCTACGAGCAGTACTTC. It translates to CSVAGTDRGSYEQYF.

The chain has TRBV27 and TRBJ1-5; maybe TRBD1 (6 bases). Germline CDR1 is MNHEY and CDR2 is SMNVEV (reference sequence). V was pared by 5 bases and J by 0 bases, with 26 bases between. This CDR3 contains 20 residues. CDR3 nucleotides: TGTGCCAGCAGTCCAAGGGCCGACAGGACCGCCTGGAATAGCAATCAGCCCCAGCATTTT. It codes for CASSPRADRTAWNSNQPQHF.

The V gene is TRBV30, the J gene TRBJ1-3; D unresolved. Germline V gene lookup returns CDR1 GTSNPN and CDR2 SVGIG (reference sequence). V was cut by 5 bases and J by 1 base, with 12 bases left in between. The CDR3 is 14 residues long. CDR3 sequence reads: CAWGRASSGNTIYF. The CDR3 DNA reads as TGTGCCTGGGGGAGGGCGTCATCTGGAAACACCATATATTTT.

This clone was detected once. V is TRBV7-6 and J is TRBJ2-3; 9 positions agree with TRBD2. Germline CDR1 is SGHVS and CDR2 is FNYEAQ. J gave up 0 bases and V 6 bases, and 10 bases lay outside the gene matches. This CDR3 is 17 amino acids long. CDR3 bases: TGTGCCAGCAGGCGGGGGGGCCGGACCCCTAGCACAGATACGCAGTATTTT. Translation gives CASRRGGRTPSTDTQYF.